What follows are 17 T cell receptor beta chains derived from one specimen sequenced in a study of patients and donors after allogeneic stem cell transplantation. A single record per CDR3 protein comes from TCRdb applying MiXCR to the RT-PCR reads. The sample contains roughly 230,000 distinct CDR3 sequences, around 14% of which appear only once. The sample comprised blood, either unsorted or a sorted T cell fraction (not recorded which). These receptors all come from a human donor who was either an allogeneic HSCT recipient or a stem cell or donor lymphocyte infusion donor (not recorded which). It is not recorded whose cells these are; they may come from a transplant donor.

The V gene is TRBV6-5, the J gene TRBJ1-2, with D unclear. Germline values: CDR1 MNHEY, CDR2 SVGAGI. The CDR3 totals 14 residues. V lost 0 bases and J lost 3, with 8 bases in between. The CDR3 spells CASSYSRKYYGYTF. As DNA, the CDR3 is TGTGCCAGCAGTTACTCTCGGAAGTACTATGGCTACACCTTC.

The rearrangement links TRBV2 to TRBJ2-1; D possibly uses TRBD1 or TRBD2 (5 bases each). V was clipped by 6 bases and J by 3 bases, with 15 bases between them. CDR1 SNHLY and CDR2 FYNNEI come from the germline V gene. There are 15 residues in the CDR3. CDR3 sequence (DNA): TGTGCCAGCAGGCTATCAAGAGGGGACTACAATGAGCAGTTCTTC. It specifies CASRLSRGDYNEQFF.

Only a few counts were recorded for this clonotype. The CDR3 is CASSVVPNNEQFF. CDR3 nucleotide sequence: TGTGCCAGCAGCGTAGTCCCGAACAATGAGCAGTTCTTC. The chain uses TRBV9 and TRBJ2-1; D unclear. The CDR3 totals 13 residues. V lost 0 bases and J lost 5, with 6 bases in between. Germline CDR1 reads SGDLS; CDR2 reads YYNGEE.

V is TRBV29-1 and J is TRBJ1-2; D perhaps matches TRBD1 (5 bases). Germline V gene lookup returns CDR1 SQVTM and CDR2 ANQGSEA. V shed 6 bases and J shed 7 bases, with 15 bases lying between them. The CDR3 has 12 amino acids. CDR3 sequence: CSVLDKGGGYTF. DNA for the CDR3: TGCAGCGTCCTGGACAAGGGTGGTGGCTACACCTTC.

Ten or more counts support this clonotype. V is TRBV12-3 or TRBV12-4 and J is TRBJ2-1; tentative D call: TRBD2 (5 bases). Trimming removed 6 bases at V and 0 bases at J, with 12 bases between. The CDR3 length is 15 residues. CDR3 sequence (DNA): TGTGCCAGCAGCCGTACGGGGAGCTCCTACAATGAGCAGTTCTTC. Amino acid sequence: CASSRTGSSYNEQFF.

The V call is TRBV27, the J call TRBJ2-7; TRBD1 might be the D (5 bases). CDR1 and CDR2 from the germline V gene are MNHEY and SMNVEV (reference sequence). V lost 5 bases to trimming and J lost 5 bases, with 10 bases between them. CDR3 size: 12 residues. The CDR3 coding sequence is TGTGCCAGCAGTCTGACAGTGCACGAGCAGTACTTC. Residues: CASSLTVHEQYF.

In its sample, this clonotype was seen a few times. The chain is built from TRBV5-6 and TRBJ2-3; 11 nucleotides line up with TRBD1. The trim removed 5 bases at V and 6 bases at J, leaving 8 bases unmatched. CDR1 and CDR2 from the germline V gene are SGHDT and YYEEEE. The CDR3 contains 15 residues. CDR3 nucleotides: TGTGCCAGCAGATTGACCGGGACAGGGGGGGATACGCAGTATTTT. It translates to CASRLTGTGGDTQYF. Using reference TRBV5-6 and TRBJ2-3 for the parts outside the CDR3, the full variable domain is DAGVTQSPTHLIKTRGQQVTLRCSPKSGHDTVSWYQQALGQGPQFIFQYYEEEERQRGNFPDRFSGHQFPNYSSELNVNALLLGDSALYLCASRLTGTGGDTQYFGPGTRLTVL.

In its sample, this clonotype was seen a few times. This chain joins TRBV30 and TRBJ1-3; D is unresolved. The CDR3 is 15 residues long. V lost 1 base and J lost 0, with 10 bases in between. The germline V gene has CDR1 GTSNPN and CDR2 SVGIG (reference sequence). The CDR3 nucleotides read TGTGCCTGGAGTGACGGACGGATCTCTGGAAACACCATATATTTT. It translates to CAWSDGRISGNTIYF. The full variable domain, in which reference TRBV30 and TRBJ1-3 provide the parts outside the CDR3, is SQTIHQWPATLVQPVGSPLSLECTVEGTSNPNLYWYRQAAGRGLQLLFYSVGIGQISSEVPQNLSASRPQDRQFILSSKKLLLSDSGFYLCAWSDGRISGNTIYFGEGSWLTVV.

This clonotype was detected a few times. The chain couples TRBV6-1 to TRBJ1-6, with 11 positions matching TRBD1. CDR1 is MNHNS and CDR2 is SASEGT in the germline V gene. The CDR3 sequence is 15 residues long. V dropped 6 bases and J dropped 10; count of bases not matched to a gene: 8. This CDR3 is CASSQGTGGGSPLHF. In nucleotides, the CDR3 is TGTGCCAGCAGCCAGGGGACAGGGGGTGGATCACCCCTCCACTTT.

In its sample, this clonotype was seen a few times. The chain has TRBV3-1 and TRBJ2-7; D possibly corresponds to TRBD1 (5 bases). Trimming stripped 1 base from V and 2 bases from J, with 12 bases between. There are 15 residues in the CDR3. In germline, CDR1 is LGHDT, CDR2 YNNKEL (reference sequence). CDR3 nucleotides: TGTGCCAGCAGCCAAGTCCCTGGGGCAACCTACGAGCAGTACTTC. Its translation: CASSQVPGATYEQYF.

The rearrangement uses TRBV19 and TRBJ2-2; TRBD2 matches at 11 bases. V was pared by 6 bases and J by 7 bases, with 16 bases of the junction left unmatched. Germline V gives CDR1 LNHDA, CDR2 SQIVND (reference sequence). The CDR3 has 18 residues. The CDR3 spells CASRVFAGTSGGSGELFF. CDR3 DNA sequence: TGTGCCAGTAGGGTCTTCGCCGGGACTAGCGGCGGTAGCGGGGAGCTGTTTTTT. The whole variable domain, filled in from reference TRBV19 and TRBJ2-2, reads DGGITQSPKYLFRKEGQNVTLSCEQNLNHDAMYWYRQDPGQGLRLIYYSQIVNDFQKGDIAEGYSVSREKKESFPLTVTSAQKNPTAFYLCASRVFAGTSGGSGELFFGEGSRLTVL.

In this sample, this clonotype turned up many times. CDR3 in amino acids: CASSSKTGGDYGYTF. CDR3 nucleotide sequence: TGTGCCAGCAGCTCCAAGACCGGGGGAGACTATGGCTACACCTTC. The chain links TRBV5-5 to TRBJ1-2, with a weak D call TRBD1 (5 bases). This CDR3 is built from 15 residues. Trimming took off 3 bases at V and 3 bases at J, with 15 bases between the two ends. CDR1 SGHKS and CDR2 YYEKEE come from the germline V gene (reference sequence).

Only a few counts were recorded for this clonotype. CDR3: CASSLTTGELNYGYTF. The CDR3 DNA is TGTGCCAGCAGCTTGACGACAGGGGAGTTAAACTATGGCTACACCTTC. The chain carries TRBV7-9 and TRBJ1-2; 8 positions agree with TRBD1. There are 16 residues in the CDR3. The germline V gene encodes CDR1 SEHNR and CDR2 FQNEAQ (reference sequence). J was trimmed by 2 bases and V by 3 bases; bases with no gene match: 8.

The chain joins TRBV20-1 to TRBJ2-3, with D unresolved. Trimming removed 0 bases from V and 5 bases from J, with 9 bases in between. This CDR3 is 13 amino acids long. The germline gives CDR1 DFQATT, CDR2 SNEGSKA (reference sequence). The CDR3 DNA reads as TGCAGTGCTAGAGATGAGTTTCGAGATACGCAGTATTTT. Translating it yields CSARDEFRDTQYF.

J is TRBJ1-5 and V is TRBV6-2 or TRBV6-3, with 12 positions matching TRBD1. The J segment lost 5 bases and the V segment lost 5 bases, leaving 10 bases of the junction unmatched. This CDR3 region has 17 residues. Germline CDR1 and CDR2: MNHEY and SVGEGT. The CDR3 loop is CASSTGTGGAVYQPQHF. CDR3 sequence (DNA): TGTGCCAGCAGTACCGGGACAGGGGGCGCAGTTTATCAGCCCCAGCATTTT.

The gene calls are TRBV25-1 and TRBJ2-2; the D gene is possibly TRBD2 (6 bases). The V gene lost 5 bases and the J gene lost 5 bases, with 15 bases spanning the gap. CDR1 and CDR2 from the germline V gene are MGHDK and SYGVNS. This CDR3 spans 15 amino acids. The CDR3 sequence is CASSMSGLTTGELFF. CDR3 DNA sequence: TGTGCCAGCAGTATGTCCGGACTAACGACCGGGGAGCTGTTTTTT.

This clonotype has just a few counts. This chain uses TRBV5-8 with TRBJ2-1; 9 bases are shared with TRBD1. Per the germline V gene, CDR1 is SGHTS and CDR2 is YDEGEE. The CDR3 runs 14 residues. The junction had 2 bases not matched to a gene; V was cut back by 3 bases and J by 4 bases. In DNA, the CDR3 is TGTGCCAGCAGCTGGGGGACAGGGTACAATGAGCAGTTCTTC. Translated, it gives CASSWGTGYNEQFF. Full variable domain (rest looked up from reference TRBV5-8 and TRBJ2-1): EAGVTQSPTHLIKTRGQQATLRCSPISGHTSVYWYQQALGLGLQFLLWYDEGEERNRGNFPPRFSGRQFPNYSSELNVNALELEDSALYLCASSWGTGYNEQFFGPGTRLTVL.